This passage covers 32 T cell receptor beta chains from one sample sequenced in a study of blood T cell repertoires in COVID-19. Sequencing was performed with immunoSEQ multiplex PCR; in TCRdb, only in-frame clones are kept and a portion is missing. The sample has fewer than 45,000 clones, roughly 88% seen once. The sequenced sample consisted of peripheral blood. Receptors were obtained from a woman aged 35 to 49 with acute or convalescent COVID-19.

The rearrangement uses TRBV3-1 (or the pseudogene TRBV3-2) and TRBJ1-4, with 8 bases matching TRBD1. With 4 bases clipped from V and 6 bases from J, the junction kept 7 bases outside the gene matches. Germline assignment: CDR1 LGHDT and CDR2 YNNKEL (reference sequence). The CDR3 covers 15 residues. CDR3: CASSPYRGRYEKLFF. CDR3 DNA sequence: TGTGCCAGCAGCCCTTACAGGGGGAGGTATGAAAAACTGTTTTTT.

This chain uses TRBV3-1 (or the pseudogene TRBV3-2) with TRBJ1-5; a weak D match, TRBD1 (6 bases). Trimming stripped 3 bases from V and 4 bases from J, with 7 bases between. Germline V gives CDR1 LGHDT, CDR2 YNNKEL (reference sequence). The CDR3 length is 13 residues. The CDR3 coding sequence is TGTGCCAGCAGCCAGGGGGCGAATCAGCCCCAGCATTTT. The encoded protein is CASSQGANQPQHF.

CDR3 sequence (DNA): TGTGCCAGCAGCCCCTGGGGCGGGAGGAGCAACAATGAGCAGTTCTTC. Its translation is CASSPWGGRSNNEQFF. This chain uses TRBV14 with TRBJ2-1, with 8 bases identical to TRBD2. The CDR3 is made up of 16 amino acids. V was pared by 4 bases and J by 5 bases, with 10 bases of the junction left unmatched. The germline V gene encodes CDR1 SGHDN and CDR2 FVKESK.

This rearrangement joins TRBV5-1 to TRBJ1-1, with D hard to call. Germline loops: CDR1 SGHRS, CDR2 YFSETQ. Between the trimmed V and J ends, which lost 6 bases and 2 bases, there was a span of 11 bases. This CDR3 region has 13 residues. The CDR3 sequence: CASTPTSNTEAFF. As DNA, the CDR3 is TGCGCCAGCACCCCGACTAGCAACACTGAAGCTTTCTTT.

The chain employs TRBV10-3 and TRBJ1-6, with 10 bases that match TRBD1. The CDR3 contains 15 residues. Germline V gene sequence: CDR1 ENHRY, CDR2 SYGVKD. The J segment lost 9 bases and the V segment lost 3 bases, leaving 5 bases of the junction unmatched. The CDR3 nucleotides read TGTGCCATCAGTGAAGGACAGGGGGTTGGTTCACCCCTCCACTTT. Translated: CAISEGQGVGSPLHF.

This chain connects TRBV5-3 to TRBJ1-2; D unresolved. TRBV5-3 falls under the ORF class, with uncertain function. CDR3 length: 13 residues. The V end lost 8 bases, the J end lost 3 bases, and 14 bases lay between the germline ends. The CDR3 DNA follows: TGTGCCAGCAGCGTTTTCCACTACTATGGCTACACCTTC. Translated: CASSVFHYYGYTF.

The DNA for the CDR3 is TGCGCCAGCAGCGCCAGCGGGGGGTTAGCCAAAAACATTCAGTACTTC. This encodes CASSASGGLAKNIQYF. V and J are TRBV5-1 and TRBJ2-4; TRBD2 matches at 9 bases. Trimming took 4 bases from V and 0 from J; bases not matched to a gene: 5. The CDR3 contains 16 residues. Germline loops: CDR1 SGHRS, CDR2 YFSETQ. The variable domain in full, completed from reference TRBV5-1 and TRBJ2-4, reads KAGVTQTPRYLIKTRGQQVTLSCSPISGHRSVSWYQQTPGQGLQFLFEYFSETQRNKGNFPGRFSGRQFSNSRSEMNVSTLELGDSALYLCASSASGGLAKNIQYFGAGTRLSVL.

Here the CDR3 DNA reads TGTGCCAGCAGCCTGGGACTAGCGGGGGGGGCCCAGTACTTC. The encoded protein is CASSLGLAGGAQYF. This chain uses TRBV7-2 with TRBJ2-5, with 16 nucleotides matching TRBD2. V trimming: 5 bases; J trimming: 9 bases; junction bases outside the gene matches: 3. The CDR3 is made up of 14 amino acids. Germline assignment: CDR1 SGHTA and CDR2 FQGNSA.

The J gene is TRBJ2-7, the V gene TRBV6-1; no reliable D call. CDR1 MNHNS and CDR2 SASEGT come from the germline V gene. V lost 2 bases and J 3 bases, leaving 14 bases between the germline ends. This CDR3 contains 15 residues. DNA for the CDR3: TGTGCCAGCAGTGAAACTGACTTAGATGGCTACGAGCAGTACTTC. Protein product: CASSETDLDGYEQYF.

The J gene is TRBJ1-1, the V gene TRBV6-5; weak D call: TRBD1 (6 bases). V was shortened by 4 bases and J by 7 bases, with 16 bases between the two germline ends. Germline V gene sequence: CDR1 MNHEY, CDR2 SVGAGI. The CDR3 extends over 14 amino acids. CDR3 sequence reads: CASSSGATPLEAFF. CDR3 sequence (DNA): TGTGCCAGCAGTTCAGGGGCCACCCCCCTTGAAGCTTTCTTT.

This chain uses TRBV13 with TRBJ1-1; D not resolved. Germline CDR1 is PRHDT and CDR2 is FYEKMQ (reference sequence). V gave up 3 bases and J gave up 4 bases, with 15 bases separating them. This CDR3 has 15 residues. The CDR3 nucleotides read TGTGCCAGCAGCTTGTCTATAGAGGGAAGCACTGAAGCTTTCTTT. Protein: CASSLSIEGSTEAFF.

The rearrangement uses TRBV28 and TRBJ1-1; TRBD1 aligns across 9 bases. The V gene's germline CDR1 is MDHEN and CDR2 SYDVKM. The CDR3 length is 13 residues. J gave up 4 bases and V 10 bases, and 7 bases lay outside the gene matches. The CDR3: CANMRQGGTEAFF. CDR3 coding DNA: TGTGCCAACATGAGACAGGGGGGCACTGAAGCTTTCTTT.

This clone was counted a few times. The chain recombines TRBV7-9 with TRBJ2-3; D remains unclear. Germline CDR1 is SEHNR and CDR2 is FQNEAQ (reference sequence). CDR3 length equals 16 residues. The ends were cut back, 2 bases at V and 2 bases at J, with 14 bases in the middle. CDR3 region: CASSLIGGSYTDTQYF. In DNA, the CDR3 is TGTGCCAGCAGCTTAATCGGCGGTTCTTACACAGATACGCAGTATTTT. Looking up the rest from reference TRBV7-9 and TRBJ2-3 gives the full variable domain: DTGVSQNPRHKITKRGQNVTFRCDPISEHNRLYWYRQTLGQGPEFLTYFQNEAQLEKSRLLSDRFSAERPKGSFSTLEIQRTEQGDSAMYLCASSLIGGSYTDTQYFGPGTRLTVL.

The chain joins TRBV28 to TRBJ1-5; D ambiguous. CDR3 length: 15 amino acids. In germline, CDR1 is MDHEN, CDR2 SYDVKM. Trimming shortened V by 2 bases and J by 2 bases, and 10 bases separated the two germline ends. Written as DNA, the CDR3 is TGTGCCAGCAGTTTAGTAGAGAGGGGCAATCAGCCCCAGCATTTT. Translated, it gives CASSLVERGNQPQHF.

The chain links TRBV18 to TRBJ1-4; possible D gene TRBD1, 6 bases. CDR3 length: 17 amino acids. The germline CDR1 and CDR2 sequences are KGHSH and LQKENI. V was pared by 3 bases and J by 0 bases, with 14 bases between. CDR3 amino acids: CASSPAGGYATNEKLFF. CDR3 nucleotide sequence: TGTGCCAGCTCACCTGCGGGGGGCTATGCAACTAATGAAAAACTGTTTTTT.

The chain is built from TRBV7-3 and TRBJ2-5; the D gene is possibly TRBD2 (6 bases). V was pared by 5 bases and J by 1 base, with 14 bases between. Looked up from germline, CDR1 is SGHTA and CDR2 is FQGTGA. The CDR3 is 15 residues long. The CDR3 DNA sequence: TGTGCCAGCAGCCCAGAGTTGGGGGGCCAAGAGACCCAGTACTTC. Translating gives CASSPELGGQETQYF.

The rearrangement links TRBV29-1 to TRBJ1-2, with 7 bases that match TRBD1. The CDR3 spans 19 residues. Unmatched junction bases numbered 25, after V lost 4 bases and J lost 5 bases. Germline CDR1 SQVTM, CDR2 ANQGSEA. The CDR3 DNA reads as TGCAGCGTTGGTAAGGGTTTGGCCGGGACAGAAACTTTCGGGTATGGCTACACCTTC. Its translation: CSVGKGLAGTETFGYGYTF.

This clone was recorded once. The gene calls are TRBV6-2 or TRBV6-3 and TRBJ1-4; 7 bases map to TRBD1. Germline CDR1 and CDR2: MNHEY and SVGEGT. V dropped 6 bases and J dropped 0; count of bases not matched to a gene: 7. The CDR3 extends over 16 amino acids. The CDR3 spells CASSRTGLATNEKLFF. The CDR3 coding sequence is TGTGCCAGCAGCCGGACAGGATTAGCAACTAATGAAAAACTGTTTTTT.

This chain joins TRBV6-1 and TRBJ1-4; 7 bases fit TRBD1. Germline values: CDR1 MNHNS, CDR2 SASEGT. The CDR3 spans 15 residues. V dropped 2 bases and J dropped 7; count of bases not matched to a gene: 7. The chain's CDR3 is CASSERNRGFEKLFF. CDR3 nucleotide sequence: TGTGCCAGCAGTGAACGGAACAGGGGTTTTGAAAAACTGTTTTTT.

The chain carries TRBV6-2 or TRBV6-3 and TRBJ2-5; weak D call: TRBD2 (7 bases). This CDR3 comprises 14 residues. The germline CDR1 and CDR2 sequences are MNHEY and SVGEGT. Trimming left V 0 bases short and J 5 bases short, with 10 bases between. CDR3 sequence (DNA): TGTGCCAGCAGTTACTCCAGGGGAGGGGAGACCCAGTACTTC. Its translation: CASSYSRGGETQYF.

The chain couples TRBV12-5 to TRBJ2-5; the match to TRBD2 covers 8 bases. The junction had 15 bases not matched to a gene; V was cut back by 7 bases and J by 5 bases. The germline V gene encodes CDR1 LGHNT and CDR2 FRNRAP. The CDR3 covers 16 residues. CDR3 DNA sequence: TGTGCTAGTGCTCTTCCCCCCGGGCGGGGGGTTGAGACCCAGTACTTC. Amino acids: CASALPPGRGVETQYF.

With regard to this clone: A junction boundary mismatches the germline segment, possibly from a read error. The chain combines TRBV10-2 with TRBJ2-2; 14 bases are shared with TRBD2. This CDR3 comprises 18 residues. CDR1 is WSHSY and CDR2 is SAAADI in the germline V gene. The CDR3 sequence: CASSEETSGRAGHRGAVF. Here the CDR3 DNA reads TGCGCCAGCAGTGAGGAGACTAGCGGGAGGGCCGGGCACCGGGGAGCTGTTTTT.

This chain uses TRBV28 with TRBJ2-5; 15 bases fit TRBD2. This CDR3 is 17 amino acids long. Per the germline V gene, CDR1 is MDHEN and CDR2 is SYDVKM. J gave up 1 base and V 3 bases, and 3 bases lay outside the gene matches. This CDR3 reads CASSLWTSGGAQETQYF. In DNA, the CDR3 is TGTGCCAGCAGTTTGTGGACTAGCGGGGGGGCCCAAGAGACCCAGTACTTC.

V gene TRBV2 combines with J gene TRBJ2-7; TRBD2 matches at 11 bases. This CDR3 is 13 amino acids long. J lost 6 bases, V lost 11 bases, and 9 bases had no gene match. CDR1 and CDR2 from the germline V gene are SNHLY and FYNNEI. The CDR3 sequence is CADSTSGRGEQYF. Here the CDR3 DNA reads TGTGCCGACAGCACTAGCGGGAGAGGCGAGCAGTACTTC.

The chain uses TRBV5-1 and TRBJ1-6; possibly TRBD1 for D (6 bases). The CDR3 length is 15 residues. Germline loops: CDR1 SGHRS, CDR2 YFSETQ. The ends were cut back, 0 bases at V and 8 bases at J, with 12 bases in the middle. The DNA of the CDR3 is TGCGCCAGCAGCTTGGGTGCAGGGGACGATTCACCCCTCCACTTT. Residues: CASSLGAGDDSPLHF.

V is TRBV19 and J is TRBJ1-5, with TRBD1 matching 7 bases. The CDR3 covers 15 residues. CDR1 and CDR2 from the germline V gene are LNHDA and SQIVND (reference sequence). V trimming: 7 bases; J trimming: 1 base; junction bases outside the gene matches: 7. The CDR3: CASKGAGQSNQPQHF. The CDR3 nucleotides are TGTGCCAGTAAGGGGGCAGGGCAAAGCAATCAGCCCCAGCATTTT.

The chain carries TRBV19 and TRBJ2-3; 7 bases are a match to TRBD2. The germline V gene has CDR1 LNHDA and CDR2 SQIVND (reference sequence). Unmatched junction bases numbered 3, after V lost 3 bases and J lost 6 bases. The CDR3 is 13 residues long. The CDR3 DNA is TGTGCCAGTAGTATGGGACTAACGGATACGCAGTATTTT. Its protein product is CASSMGLTDTQYF. The full variable domain, with the rest looked up from reference TRBV19 and TRBJ2-3, is DGGITQSPKYLFRKEGQNVTLSCEQNLNHDAMYWYRQDPGQGLRLIYYSQIVNDFQKGDIAEGYSVSREKKESFPLTVTSAQKNPTAFYLCASSMGLTDTQYFGPGTRLTVL.

The chain links TRBV15 to TRBJ2-7; 10 nucleotides line up with TRBD1. Germline lookup yields CDR1 LNHNV and CDR2 YYDKDF (reference sequence). The CDR3 spans 16 residues. V was pared by 3 bases and J by 1 base, with 6 bases of the junction left unmatched. The CDR3 reads CATSRGAGQGSYEQYF. The CDR3 DNA reads TGTGCCACCAGCAGGGGAGCGGGACAGGGGTCCTACGAGCAGTACTTC.

The rearrangement links TRBV4-1 to TRBJ1-2; D ambiguous. V was shortened by 0 bases and J by 0 bases, with 11 bases between the two germline ends. From germline, CDR1 is MGHRA and CDR2 YSYEKL. CDR3 size: 16 residues. This chain's CDR3 is CASSQDGTASNYGYTF. Here the CDR3 DNA reads TGCGCCAGCAGCCAAGACGGAACAGCCTCTAACTATGGCTACACCTTC.

In this sample, this clone turned up once. This rearrangement joins TRBV30 to TRBJ1-4; 7 positions agree with TRBD1. The CDR3 runs to 13 residues. After removal of 5 bases from V and 7 bases from J, the junction contained 7 bases not matched to a gene. Per germline, CDR1 GTSNPN and CDR2 SVGIG (reference sequence). CDR3 DNA: TGTGCCTGGGGCTCAGGGGGTCGTGAAAAACTGTTTTTT. Its protein is CAWGSGGREKLFF.

The rearrangement links TRBV30 to TRBJ1-5, with 11 bases aligning to TRBD1. Germline V gene lookup returns CDR1 GTSNPN and CDR2 SVGIG (reference sequence). The CDR3 loop spans 17 amino acids. V was pared by 2 bases and J by 1 base, with 7 bases of the junction left unmatched. CDR3 sequence: CAWSFGQGARSNQPQHF. The CDR3, as DNA: TGTGCCTGGAGTTTCGGACAGGGGGCGCGGAGCAATCAGCCCCAGCATTTT. Variable domain in full (rest from reference TRBV30 and TRBJ1-5): SQTIHQWPATLVQPVGSPLSLECTVEGTSNPNLYWYRQAAGRGLQLLFYSVGIGQISSEVPQNLSASRPQDRQFILSSKKLLLSDSGFYLCAWSFGQGARSNQPQHFGDGTRLSIL.

A few counts support this clone. The rearrangement links TRBV28 to TRBJ1-4; 7 bases match TRBD1. The CDR3 length is 14 residues. Germline CDR1 MDHEN, CDR2 SYDVKM. Trimming at V came to 8 bases and at J to 10 bases, leaving 13 bases not matched to a gene. CDR3 sequence reads: CASGSGQLAGKLFF. The CDR3 DNA reads TGTGCCAGCGGCTCGGGACAGTTGGCTGGAAAACTGTTTTTT.